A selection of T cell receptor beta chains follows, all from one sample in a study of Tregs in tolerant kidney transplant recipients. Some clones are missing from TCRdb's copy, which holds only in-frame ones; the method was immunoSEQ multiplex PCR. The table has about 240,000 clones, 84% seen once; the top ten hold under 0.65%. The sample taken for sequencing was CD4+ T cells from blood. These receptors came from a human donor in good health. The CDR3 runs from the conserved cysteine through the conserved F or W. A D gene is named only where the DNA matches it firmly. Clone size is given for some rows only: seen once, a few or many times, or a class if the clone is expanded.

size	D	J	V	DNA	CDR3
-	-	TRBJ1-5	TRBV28	TGTGCCAGCAGTTTCGCTGGGTCTTCGTCGGGTCAGCCCCAGCATTTT	CASSFAGSSSGQPQHF
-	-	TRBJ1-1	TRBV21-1	TGTGCCAGCCCAGGGGGGGTGAACAGAATCACTGAAGCTTTCTTT	CASPGGVNRITEAFF
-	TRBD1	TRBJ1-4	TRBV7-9	TGTGCCAGCAGCCCCAGTGGGACAGGAAATGAAAAACTGTTTTTT	CASSPSGTGNEKLFF
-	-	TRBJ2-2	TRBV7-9	TGTGCCAGCAGACCAAACACCGGGGAGCTGTTTTTT	CASRPNTGELFF
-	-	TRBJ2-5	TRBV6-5	TGTGCCAGCGGTGGGGTGGAAGAGACCCAGTACTTC	CASGGVEETQYF
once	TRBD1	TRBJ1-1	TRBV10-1	TGCGCCAGCAGCCAACGACGAGGGACAGGTCACACTGAAGCTTTCTTT	CASSQRRGTGHTEAFF
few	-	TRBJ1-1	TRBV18	TGTGCCAGCTCTCCATGGGTAGTGACTGAAGCTTTCTTT	CASSPWVVTEAFF
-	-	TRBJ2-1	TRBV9	TGTGCCAGCAGCGTTTACCCGGGGAGGAATGAGCAGTTCTTC	CASSVYPGRNEQFF
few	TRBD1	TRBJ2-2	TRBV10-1	TGCGCCAGTACCCGGGACAGGACCGGGGAGCTGTTTTTT	CASTRDRTGELFF
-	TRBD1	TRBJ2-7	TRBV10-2	TGCGCCAGCAAACAGGGACAGCCCTCCTACGAGCAGTACTTC	CASKQGQPSYEQYF
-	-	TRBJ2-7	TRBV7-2	TGTGCCAGCAGCTTGGGGTGGGTCTACGAGCAGTACTTC	CASSLGWVYEQYF
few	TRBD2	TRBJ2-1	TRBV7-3	TGTGCCAGCAGCTTAAAGAGCGGGGGGGCTTATGAGCAGTTCTTC	CASSLKSGGAYEQFF
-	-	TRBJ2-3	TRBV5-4	TGTGCCAGCAGCATTGGGGAAGGCTTGGATACGCAGTATTTT	CASSIGEGLDTQYF
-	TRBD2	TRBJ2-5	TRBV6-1	TGTGCCAGCAGTGTCCAGGGGGCGGCTAGCGGGAGGCCCAGGGAGACCCAGTACTTC	CASSVQGAASGRPRETQYF
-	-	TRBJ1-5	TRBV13	TGTGCCAGCAGCCAGGGAGGGTCGGCTCAGCCCCAGCATTTT	CASSQGGSAQPQHF
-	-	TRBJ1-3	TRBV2	TGTGCCAGCAGATTGAGCCGGGACTCCTCTGGAAACACCATATATTTT	CASRLSRDSSGNTIYF
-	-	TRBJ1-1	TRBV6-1	TGTGCCTGCCGGCTGGGACAGAACACTGAAGCTTTCTTT	CACRLGQNTEAFF
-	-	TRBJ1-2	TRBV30	TGTGCCTGGAGTGGCCCGGTTTGGGTACGCAACTATGGCTACACCTTC	CAWSGPVWVRNYGYTF
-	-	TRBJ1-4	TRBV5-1	TGCGCCAGCAGCTTGTTCGGAACATCTGAAAAACTGTTTTTT	CASSLFGTSEKLFF
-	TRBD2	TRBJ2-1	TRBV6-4	TGTGCCAGCAGTGTGGGACTAGCGGGTTACAATGAGCAGTTCTTC	CASSVGLAGYNEQFF
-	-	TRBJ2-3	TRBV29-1	TGCAGCGCCTCAAGCAGGGGGGGCACAGATACGCAGTATTTT	CSASSRGGTDTQYF